This TCR beta chain was sequenced during a study of cytomegalovirus exposure and HLA in healthy donors. Study-wide points: Productive status was seen about 90% or about 30% of the time for most TCR beta V segments in an earlier analysis. Confirmation in vitro established that a few CMV-associated chains were specific for CMV antigens.

In germline, CDR1 is SGDLS, CDR2 YYNGEE. This CDR3 spans 14 amino acids. The J segment lost 5 bases and the V segment lost 2 bases, leaving 1 base of the junction unmatched. Details on this clone: Its antigen is undetermined.

PCR primers comprised 60 Vbeta and 13 Jbeta primers. Measured with immunoSEQ multiplex PCR; TCRdb has only the in-frame clones, and not every one. The sample lists over 110,000 clones, 82% seen once, with approximately 2.3% in the top ten. Sample: PBMCs. The J gene is TRBJ2-1, the V gene TRBV9, with 10 bases matching TRBD1. This TCR was recovered from a male donor in good health and CMV-seronegative. CDR3 amino acids: CASSVGTGDNEQFF. CDR3 coding DNA: TGTGCCAGCAGCGTGGGGACAGGGGACAATGAGCAGTTCTTC.